A selection of T cell receptor beta chains follows, all from one sample in a study of T cells after yellow fever vaccination. TCRdb re-called the 5' RACE reads with MiXCR, one entry per CDR3 protein. The sample contains hundreds of thousands of distinct CDR3 sequences, over 8% of which appear only once. Here the sequenced sample was PBMCs, taken on the day of the first yellow fever vaccination. The receptors originated from a man younger than 35 who received the YFV17D yellow fever vaccine. The CDR3 runs from the conserved cysteine through the conserved F or W. D genes are given only for firm matches. Only some rows state a clone size, as once, few, many or a class for expanded clones.

TRBD2	TRBV29-1	-	TRBJ2-1	CSVERLAGGSPLGEQFF	TGCAGCGTTGAACGGCTAGCGGGGGGATCTCCCTTGGGTGAGCAGTTCTTC
-	TRBV6-5	-	TRBJ1-2	CASSLGRSNYGYTF	TGTGCCAGCAGTTTGGGACGGTCTAACTATGGCTACACCTTC
-	TRBV3-1	few	TRBJ2-4	CASSQSGGRGIQYF	TGTGCCAGCAGCCAATCCGGGGGCCGGGGCATTCAGTACTTC
-	TRBV4-2	few	TRBJ2-7	CASSQDLRIDYEQYF	TGTGCCAGCAGCCAAGATCTGCGGATAGACTACGAGCAGTACTTC
-	TRBV7-2	many	TRBJ2-5	CASSLASKETQYF	TGTGCCAGCAGCTTGGCTAGCAAAGAGACCCAGTACTTC
-	TRBV19	-	TRBJ2-7	CASRWGDEQYF	TGTGCCAGTAGATGGGGTGACGAGCAGTACTTC
-	TRBV12-3/TRBV12-4	-	TRBJ2-5	CASSFSAGETQYF	TGTGCCAGCAGTTTTAGTGCAGGAGAGACCCAGTACTTC
-	TRBV20-1	few	TRBJ2-2	CSARDGGRGVPGELFF	TGCAGTGCTAGAGATGGGGGGCGAGGGGTACCCGGGGAGCTGTTTTTT
TRBD2	TRBV14	few	TRBJ2-1	CASSQGAGTSEFF	TGTGCCAGCAGCCAAGGGGCGGGGACTAGCGAGTTCTTC
-	TRBV19	few	TRBJ2-5	CASSMLETQYF	TGTGCCAGTAGTATGTTGGAGACCCAGTACTTC
-	TRBV28	few	TRBJ1-2	CASNAGSNYGYTF	TGTGCCAGCAACGCCGGTTCTAACTATGGCTACACCTTC
TRBD1	TRBV29-1	many	TRBJ2-1	CSAVQGAGFEQFF	TGCAGCGCTGTACAGGGGGCAGGATTTGAGCAGTTCTTC